The following is a T cell receptor beta chain sequence with its context. The sample comes from a study of blood T cell repertoires in COVID-19. In the study overall: Both acute and convalescent COVID-19 samples were obtained from the United States, Italy and Spain.

Authors' data handling: For nucleated cells, counts were estimated from reference gene primer amplification. Assay: immunoSEQ multiplex PCR; the TCRdb copy retains only in-frame clones and omits some. V and J calls and clone size are those listed in that table; D and trimming were worked out from the DNA. The sample comprises about 280,000 clones, 85% of which are singletons, and about 14% rests with the top ten. This CDR3 has 16 amino acids. V was pared by 0 bases and J by 1 base, with 9 bases between. Germline CDR1 reads SGHTA; CDR2 reads FQGNSA. Sequencing was performed on peripheral blood. The sequence came from a human donor in a cohort sampled during active COVID-19. V is TRBV7-2 and J is TRBJ2-2; D is unresolved. The CDR3 DNA follows: TGTGCCAGCAGCTTAGCGCCCGCCGGGAACACCGGGGAGCTGTTTTTT. This translates into CASSLAPAGNTGELFF. Together with reference TRBV7-2 and TRBJ2-2, the CDR3 gives the full variable domain: GAGVSQSPSNKVTEKGKDVELRCDPISGHTALYWYRQSLGQGLEFLIYFQGNSAPDKSGLPSDRFSAERTGGSVSTLTIQRTQQEDSAVYLCASSLAPAGNTGELFFGEGSRLTVL.